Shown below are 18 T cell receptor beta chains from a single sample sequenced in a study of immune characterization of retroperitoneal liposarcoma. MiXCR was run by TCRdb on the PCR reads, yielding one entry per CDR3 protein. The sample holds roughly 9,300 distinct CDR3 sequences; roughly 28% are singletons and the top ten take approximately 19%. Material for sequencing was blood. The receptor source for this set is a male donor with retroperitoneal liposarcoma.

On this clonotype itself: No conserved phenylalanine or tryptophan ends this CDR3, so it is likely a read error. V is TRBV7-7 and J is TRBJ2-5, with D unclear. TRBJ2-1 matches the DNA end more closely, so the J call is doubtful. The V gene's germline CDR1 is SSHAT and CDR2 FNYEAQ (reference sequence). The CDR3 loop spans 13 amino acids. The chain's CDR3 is CASSLPDGETQFL. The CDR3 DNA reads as TGTGCTAGCAGCTTGCCCGACGGCGAGACCCAGTTCCTC.

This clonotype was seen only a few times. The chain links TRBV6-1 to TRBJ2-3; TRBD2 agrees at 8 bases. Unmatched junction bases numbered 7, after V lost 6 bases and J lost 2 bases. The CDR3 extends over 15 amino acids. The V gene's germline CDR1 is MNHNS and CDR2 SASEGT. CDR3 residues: CASSGAGAITDTQYF. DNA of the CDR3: TGTGCCAGCAGCGGAGCGGGGGCTATCACAGATACGCAGTATTTT.

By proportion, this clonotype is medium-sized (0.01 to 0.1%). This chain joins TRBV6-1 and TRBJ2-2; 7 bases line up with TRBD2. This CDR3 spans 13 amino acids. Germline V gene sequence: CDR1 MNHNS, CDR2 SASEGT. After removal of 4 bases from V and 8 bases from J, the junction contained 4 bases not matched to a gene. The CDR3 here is CASSAYSGGELFF. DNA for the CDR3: TGTGCCAGCAGTGCCTATAGCGGGGGGGAGCTGTTTTTT.

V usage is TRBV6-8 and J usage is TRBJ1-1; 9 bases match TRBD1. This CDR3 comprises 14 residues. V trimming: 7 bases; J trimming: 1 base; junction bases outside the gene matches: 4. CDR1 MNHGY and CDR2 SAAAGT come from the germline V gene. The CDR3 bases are TGTGCCAGCACCCGGGACAGGGCGAACACTGAAGCTTTCTTT. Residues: CASTRDRANTEAFF.

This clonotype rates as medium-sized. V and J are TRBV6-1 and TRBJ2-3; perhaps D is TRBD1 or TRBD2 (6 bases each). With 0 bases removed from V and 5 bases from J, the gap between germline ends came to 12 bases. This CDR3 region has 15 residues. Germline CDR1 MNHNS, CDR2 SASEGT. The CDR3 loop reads CASSEAEGVGDTQYF. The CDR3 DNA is TGTGCCAGCAGTGAAGCGGAGGGGGTCGGAGATACGCAGTATTTT.

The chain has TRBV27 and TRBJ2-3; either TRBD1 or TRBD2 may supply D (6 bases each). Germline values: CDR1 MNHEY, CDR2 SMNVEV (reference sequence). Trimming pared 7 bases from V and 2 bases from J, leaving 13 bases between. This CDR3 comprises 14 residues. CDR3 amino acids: CASKAWGATDTQYF. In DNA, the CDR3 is TGTGCCAGCAAAGCCTGGGGGGCCACAGATACGCAGTATTTT.

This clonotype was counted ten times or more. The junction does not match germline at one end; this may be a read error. The CDR3: CASSLGSFREETQYF. CDR3 nucleotide sequence: TGTGCTAGCAGCTTAGGCAGCTTTAGGGAGGAGACCCAGTACTTC. The rearrangement joins TRBV7-7 to TRBJ2-5; D possibly corresponds to TRBD2 (5 bases). Germline assignment: CDR1 SSHAT and CDR2 FNYEAQ (reference sequence). The CDR3 contains 15 residues.

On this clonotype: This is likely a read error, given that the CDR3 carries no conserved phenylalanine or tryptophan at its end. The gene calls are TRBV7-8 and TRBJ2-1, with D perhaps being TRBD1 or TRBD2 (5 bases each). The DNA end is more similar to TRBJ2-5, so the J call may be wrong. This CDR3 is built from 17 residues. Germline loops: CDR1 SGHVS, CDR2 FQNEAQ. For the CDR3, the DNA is TGTGCCAGCAGCCCCACGAACACGGAGGAGCAGGGAGAGACCCAGTACTTA. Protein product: CASSPTNTEEQGETQYL.

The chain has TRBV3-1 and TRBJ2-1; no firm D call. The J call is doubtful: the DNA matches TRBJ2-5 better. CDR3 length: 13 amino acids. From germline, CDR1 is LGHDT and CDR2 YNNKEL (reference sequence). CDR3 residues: CASSQVSKETQYF. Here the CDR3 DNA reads TGTGCCAGCAGCCAAGTTTCGAAAGAGACCCAGTACTTC.

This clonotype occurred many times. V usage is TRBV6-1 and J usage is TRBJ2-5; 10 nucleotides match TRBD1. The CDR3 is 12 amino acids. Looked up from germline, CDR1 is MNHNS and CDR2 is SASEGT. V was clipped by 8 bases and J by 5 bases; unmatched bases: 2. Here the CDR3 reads CASGTGVETQYF. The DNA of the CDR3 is TGTGCCAGCGGGACAGGGGTTGAGACCCAGTACTTC.

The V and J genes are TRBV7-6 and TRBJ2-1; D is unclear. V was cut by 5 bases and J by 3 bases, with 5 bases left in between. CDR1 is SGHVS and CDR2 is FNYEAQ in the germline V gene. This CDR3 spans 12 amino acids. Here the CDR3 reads CASSPSYNEQFF. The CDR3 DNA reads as TGTGCCAGCAGCCCGAGCTACAATGAGCAGTTCTTC.

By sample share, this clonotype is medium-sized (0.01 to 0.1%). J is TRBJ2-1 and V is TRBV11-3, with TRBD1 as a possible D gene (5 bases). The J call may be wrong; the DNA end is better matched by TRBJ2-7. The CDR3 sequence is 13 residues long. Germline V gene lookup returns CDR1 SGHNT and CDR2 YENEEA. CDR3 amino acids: CASSLDRDHEQYF. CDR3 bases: TGTGCCAGCAGCTTAGACAGGGATCATGAGCAGTACTTC.

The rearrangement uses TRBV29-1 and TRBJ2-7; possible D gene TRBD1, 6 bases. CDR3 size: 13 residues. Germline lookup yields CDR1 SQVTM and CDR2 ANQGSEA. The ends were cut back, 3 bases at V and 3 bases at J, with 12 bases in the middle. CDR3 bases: TGCAGCGTTGAGGACAGTTCCCTCTACGAGCAGTACTTC. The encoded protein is CSVEDSSLYEQYF.

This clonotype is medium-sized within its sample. The CDR3: CASSVKGLEVADTQYF. CDR3 coding DNA: TGTGCCAGCAGTGTGAAGGGGTTGGAGGTGGCAGATACGCAGTATTTT. V and J are TRBV6-1 and TRBJ2-3, with D perhaps TRBD1 or TRBD2 (5 bases each). Per the germline V gene, CDR1 is MNHNS and CDR2 is SASEGT. This CDR3 is built from 16 residues. V lost 4 bases, J lost 4 bases, and 18 bases lay in between.

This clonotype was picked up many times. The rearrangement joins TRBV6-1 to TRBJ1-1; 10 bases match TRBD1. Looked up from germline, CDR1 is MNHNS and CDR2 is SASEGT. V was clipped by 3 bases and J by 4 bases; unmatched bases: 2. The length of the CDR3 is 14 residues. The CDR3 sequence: CASSDGQGGTEAFF. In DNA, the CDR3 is TGTGCCAGCAGTGACGGACAGGGGGGCACTGAAGCTTTCTTT.

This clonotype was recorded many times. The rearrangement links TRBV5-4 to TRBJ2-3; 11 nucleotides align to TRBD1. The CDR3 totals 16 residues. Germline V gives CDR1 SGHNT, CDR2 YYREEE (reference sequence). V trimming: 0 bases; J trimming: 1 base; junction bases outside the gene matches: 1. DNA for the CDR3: TGTGCCAGCAGCTTGGGGACAGGGGGCGGCACAGATACGCAGTATTTT. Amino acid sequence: CASSLGTGGGTDTQYF.

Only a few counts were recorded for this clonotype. The DNA of the CDR3 is TGTGCCAGCAGTTACTCCTATAACTATGGCTACACCTTC. The encoded protein is CASSYSYNYGYTF. The chain joins TRBV6-6 to TRBJ1-2; D remains ambiguous. Germline V CDR1 and CDR2: MNHNY, SVGAGI (reference sequence). Trimming removed 0 bases at V and 1 base at J, with 3 bases between. The CDR3 covers 13 residues.

The CDR3 DNA reads as TGCGCCAGCAGCCAAGTCACGGGGGCGGCCTACAATGAGCAGTTCTTC. This encodes CASSQVTGAAYNEQFF. The rearrangement joins TRBV4-1 to TRBJ2-1; D may match TRBD1 or TRBD2 (6 bases each). Trimming removed 1 base from V and 2 bases from J, with 12 bases in between. This CDR3 is 16 amino acids long. Germline CDR1 reads MGHRA; CDR2 reads YSYEKL.